This TCR beta chain was captured by sequencing in a study of read filtering for tumor transcriptome and immune sequencing. Turning to the study itself: Patients were approximately 17 male and about 14 female, mean age roughly 68 years, range about 40 to 85.

With respect to this clonotype: Its antigen is undetermined.

This library used roughly 0.4 ug RNA and molecular barcoded adaptors spanning alpha/delta and beta/gamma chains. TCRdb ran MiXCR on the reads and lists one entry per CDR3 protein. The table lists roughly 41,000 distinct CDR3 sequences, roughly 13% of them singletons. Study outcomes and limitations: Sorted CD138-negative bone marrow cells were not purified T cells.

The germline V gene encodes CDR1 SGHDT and CDR2 YYEEEE. Trimming at V came to 5 bases and at J to 6 bases, leaving 7 bases not matched to a gene. This CDR3 has 14 residues. The receptor was derived from a donor aged 40 or older with multiple myeloma. The V call is TRBV5-6, the J call TRBJ1-1; 10 bases match TRBD1. Sequenced input: a population of CD138-negative cells sorted from bone marrow. CDR3 loop: CASSQQGTGAEAFF. In DNA form, the CDR3 reads TGTGCCAGCAGTCAACAAGGGACAGGGGCTGAAGCTTTCTTT.